This T cell receptor (beta chain) derives from a study of CD8 T cells in ankylosing spondylitis. TCRdb reprocessed the 5' RACE reads via MiXCR and lists one record per CDR3 protein. The sample has about 200,000 distinct CDR3 sequences, more than 10% seen once; the top ten hold 16%. This clonotype was picked up many times. What was sequenced was blood, either unsorted or a sorted T cell fraction (not recorded which). This TCR was sampled from a male donor with ankylosing spondylitis or in good health (not recorded which).

The CDR3: CAISEEQGANEQYF. The CDR3 DNA reads as TGTGCCATCAGCGAAGAACAGGGCGCTAACGAGCAGTACTTC. The rearrangement links TRBV10-3 to TRBJ2-7; weak D call: TRBD1 (6 bases). Germline V gene sequence: CDR1 ENHRY, CDR2 SYGVKD. The CDR3 consists of 14 residues. V lost 6 bases and J 5 bases, leaving 17 bases between the germline ends.